A selection of T cell receptor beta chains follows, all from one sample in a study of cytomegalovirus exposure and HLA in healthy donors. Only in-frame clones appear in the TCRdb table, and some are missing; sequencing was by immunoSEQ multiplex PCR. The table shows fewer than 200,000 clones, with 71% occurring only once. The specimen sequenced was PBMCs. Receptor source: a woman aged 25 to 39 in good health and CMV-seronegative. The CDR3 runs from the conserved cysteine through the conserved F or W. For some rows the clone size is stated as once, few or many, or as a class when expanded; others skip it.

V: TRBV5-6
size: once
J: TRBJ2-2
CDR3: CASLDGGANTGELFF

V: TRBV11-2
size: .
J: TRBJ2-1
CDR3: CASSSRAGYNEQFF

V: TRBV11-2
size: .
J: TRBJ2-2
CDR3: CASSPPREGLDTGELFF

V: TRBV13
size: .
J: TRBJ2-7
CDR3: CASSLGPKREQYF

V: TRBV30
size: .
J: TRBJ2-5
CDR3: CAWRETARETQYF

V: TRBV25-1
size: .
J: TRBJ2-1
CDR3: CASTRASEDNEQFF

V: TRBV7-2
size: .
J: TRBJ2-1
CDR3: CASSLGGLAGDTYNEQFF

V: TRBV6-5
size: .
J: TRBJ1-6
CDR3: CASSYSKQGDSPLHF

V: TRBV2
size: .
J: TRBJ1-4
CDR3: CASRGGYEKLFF

V: TRBV5-4
size: once
J: TRBJ2-3
CDR3: CASSIQGPLTDTQYF

V: TRBV7-3
size: .
J: TRBJ2-7
CDR3: CASSLARTYEQYF

V: TRBV9
size: .
J: TRBJ2-7
CDR3: CASSSPGHGLYEQYF

V: TRBV2
size: .
J: TRBJ2-3
CDR3: CASSGRWADTQYF

V: TRBV5-1
size: .
J: TRBJ1-4
CDR3: CASSFQGDEKLFF

V: TRBV20-1
size: .
J: TRBJ2-1
CDR3: CSARFGPQFF

V: TRBV5-1
size: .
J: TRBJ2-5
CDR3: CASSLVREETQYF

V: TRBV10-3
size: .
J: TRBJ2-1
CDR3: CAISEFLGQGGNEQFF

V: TRBV29-1
size: .
J: TRBJ2-7
CDR3: CSVDGTDYEQYF

V: TRBV2
size: .
J: TRBJ1-6
CDR3: CASGPSRGASSPLHF

V: TRBV5-4
size: .
J: TRBJ1-3
CDR3: CASSLSRGGNTIYF

V: TRBV4-3
size: few
J: TRBJ1-5
CDR3: CASSQETGPDQPQHF

V: TRBV5-1
size: .
J: TRBJ2-7
CDR3: CASSLRDRGGYEQYF

V: TRBV5-4
size: .
J: TRBJ2-2
CDR3: CASSPSSGWPTGELFF

V: TRBV6-5
size: few
J: TRBJ2-2
CDR3: CASSYSRAGELFF

V: TRBV28
size: once
J: TRBJ2-4
CDR3: CASSFGLANYF

V: TRBV5-1
size: .
J: TRBJ2-3
CDR3: CASSLRPGTDTDTQYF

V: TRBV7-3
size: .
J: TRBJ2-5
CDR3: CASSRGLAGAHQETQYF

V: TRBV29-1
size: .
J: TRBJ1-1
CDR3: CSVRWTDTEAFF

V: TRBV2
size: .
J: TRBJ2-2
CDR3: CASSQGQTGELFF

V: TRBV28
size: .
J: TRBJ2-7
CDR3: CASSFASTYEQYF

V: TRBV19
size: .
J: TRBJ1-1
CDR3: CASKTGGDATTEAFF

V: TRBV13
size: .
J: TRBJ2-6
CDR3: CASSLAAVIMLSGANVLTF

V: TRBV2
size: .
J: TRBJ2-1
CDR3: CASSDSSGTHEPPYNEQFF

V: TRBV12-5
size: .
J: TRBJ2-3
CDR3: CASGFPPDRPPPTADTQYF

V: TRBV29-1
size: .
J: TRBJ2-5
CDR3: CSVAYRVKETQYF

V: TRBV2
size: .
J: TRBJ2-6
CDR3: CASKSRSSGANVLTF

V: TRBV14
size: once
J: TRBJ2-7
CDR3: CASSQGYTDSNSYEQYF

V: TRBV2
size: .
J: TRBJ1-5
CDR3: CASTTNGGNQPQHF

V: TRBV18
size: .
J: TRBJ2-7
CDR3: CASSDTVQAYEQYF

V: TRBV4-1
size: .
J: TRBJ1-2
CDR3: CASSQSRVGYGYTF

V: TRBV7-9
size: few
J: TRBJ2-5
CDR3: CASSRSETQYF

V: TRBV19
size: .
J: TRBJ1-5
CDR3: CASSKQGALLGQPQHF

V: TRBV10-3
size: .
J: TRBJ1-5
CDR3: CAISAVNQPQHF

V: TRBV27
size: once
J: TRBJ1-1
CDR3: CACGQGNTEAFF

V: TRBV7-9
size: .
J: TRBJ2-5
CDR3: CASSLREYQETQYF

V: TRBV5-1
size: .
J: TRBJ1-1
CDR3: CASSSPTGAKNTEAFF